Presented here are 18 T cell receptor beta chains from one specimen sequenced in a study of cytomegalovirus exposure and HLA in healthy donors. 13 Jbeta primers and 60 Vbeta primers were used for the PCR. Clones were read by immunoSEQ multiplex PCR, and TCRdb kept only the in-frame ones, dropping some. This sample has about 140,000 clones, with 79% found just once. The sequenced material came from PBMCs. These receptors all stem from a man between 18 and 35 years old in good health and CMV-seronegative.

This clone came up a few times. The chain joins TRBV27 to TRBJ2-1, with D tentatively TRBD2 (6 bases). The CDR3 consists of 19 residues. The V end lost 2 bases, the J end lost 0 bases, and 20 bases lay between the germline ends. Germline CDR1 MNHEY, CDR2 SMNVEV (reference sequence). The DNA for the CDR3 is TGTGCCAGCAGTTTAGACGTAAAGGTGCGGGACCGCTCCTACAATGAGCAGTTCTTC. Translating gives CASSLDVKVRDRSYNEQFF.

V gene TRBV7-4 combines with J gene TRBJ1-1, with 10 bases that match TRBD1. Trimming took 3 bases from V and 5 from J; bases not matched to a gene: 9. Germline CDR1 is SGHVT and CDR2 is SQSDAQ. The CDR3 runs 16 residues. CDR3 loop: CASSFDRGQCWTEAFF. For the CDR3, the DNA is TGTGCCAGCAGCTTCGACAGGGGGCAATGTTGGACTGAAGCTTTCTTT. Full variable domain (rest looked up from reference TRBV7-4 and TRBJ1-1): GAGVSQSPRYKVAKRGRDVALRCDSISGHVTLYWYRQTLGQGSEVLTYSQSDAQRDKSGRPSGRFSAERPERSVSTLKIQRTEQGDSAVYLCASSFDRGQCWTEAFFGQGTRLTVV.

This chain joins TRBV6-4 and TRBJ1-2, with a possible D match to TRBD1 (5 bases). V was clipped by 6 bases and J by 1 base, with 15 bases between them. Germline V gene data show CDR1 as MRHNA and CDR2 as SNTAGT. The CDR3 totals 15 residues. The CDR3 DNA sequence: TGTGCCAGCAGCGGAGGGGACCCTTTTAACTATGGCTACACCTTC. Residues: CASSGGDPFNYGYTF.

The rearrangement links TRBV7-9 to TRBJ1-1; D unclear. Trimming took 2 bases from V and 6 from J, leaving 4 bases between them. There are 11 residues in the CDR3. The germline V gene has CDR1 SEHNR and CDR2 FQNEAQ (reference sequence). The DNA of the CDR3 is TGTGCCAGCAGCTTAAGCCCTGAAGCTTTCTTT. Protein: CASSLSPEAFF.

This clone was detected only a few times. This sequence joins TRBV6-5 and TRBJ1-5; 9 bases agree with TRBD1. In germline, CDR1 is MNHEY, CDR2 SVGAGI. The junction had 7 bases not matched to a gene; V was cut back by 6 bases and J by 7 bases. The CDR3 sequence is 14 residues long. The CDR3 region is CASRKQGAGQPQHF. In DNA form, the CDR3 reads TGTGCCAGCAGAAAACAGGGGGCCGGGCAGCCCCAGCATTTT.

V gene TRBV2 combines with J gene TRBJ2-4, with 8 bases matching TRBD1. The CDR3 is 16 amino acids. Germline loops: CDR1 SNHLY, CDR2 FYNNEI. V lost 3 bases, J lost 3 bases, and 7 bases stayed unmatched. CDR3 coding DNA: TGTGCCAGCAGTGATGGCGGACAGGGAGGCAAAAACATTCAGTACTTC. This codes for CASSDGGQGGKNIQYF.

The chain is built from TRBV19 and TRBJ1-5; TRBD1 matches 8 bases. The CDR3 consists of 17 residues. The germline V gene has CDR1 LNHDA and CDR2 SQIVND (reference sequence). The V gene end was trimmed by 5 bases and the J gene end by 1 base; junction bases not matched to a gene: 10. In DNA form, the CDR3 reads TGTGCCAGTAGTCCTTGGACAGGGACCTTAAGCAATCAGCCCCAGCATTTT. Amino acid sequence: CASSPWTGTLSNQPQHF.

This chain links TRBV11-2 with TRBJ2-7; no clear D. This CDR3 has 11 residues. Germline V CDR1 and CDR2: SGHAT, FQNNGV. The V end was cut by 8 bases, the J end by 6 bases, with 11 bases between. Here the CDR3 reads CASQTAFEQYF. DNA of the CDR3: TGTGCCAGCCAAACAGCTTTCGAGCAGTACTTC.

The chain uses TRBV27 and TRBJ1-1; 9 nucleotides agree with TRBD1. CDR1 and CDR2 from the germline V gene are MNHEY and SMNVEV (reference sequence). V was clipped by 4 bases and J by 6 bases; unmatched bases: 9. CDR3 size: 15 residues. CDR3 sequence: CASSSPGDRDPEAFF. The CDR3 bases are TGTGCCAGCAGTTCCCCGGGGGACAGGGATCCTGAAGCTTTCTTT.

For the CDR3, the DNA is TGCGCCAGCAGCCCACTAAGGGGGGGCTCTGGAAACACCATATATTTT. This gives the protein CASSPLRGGSGNTIYF. This rearrangement joins TRBV5-1 to TRBJ1-3; tentative D call: TRBD1 (6 bases). Germline V gene data show CDR1 as SGHRS and CDR2 as YFSETQ. This CDR3 contains 16 residues. The V end was cut by 4 bases, the J end by 0 bases, with 14 bases between.

The chain couples TRBV7-9 to TRBJ1-4; D unclear. CDR3 length: 13 residues. V lost 7 bases, J lost 6 bases, and 12 bases lay in between. Per germline, CDR1 SEHNR and CDR2 FQNEAQ (reference sequence). The CDR3, as DNA: TGTGCCAGCACCGTCTCAGTGGATGAAAAACTGTTTTTT. The encoded protein is CASTVSVDEKLFF.

CDR3 DNA: TGTGCCAGTCACGGAACCTCCCCGGGATCGCTCGGCTACACCTTC. Protein sequence: CASHGTSPGSLGYTF. V and J are TRBV19 and TRBJ1-2; D is ambiguous. The CDR3 has 15 amino acids. Trimming pared 8 bases from V and 8 bases from J, leaving 24 bases between. CDR1 is LNHDA, CDR2 SQIVND, per germline (reference sequence).

The rearrangement joins TRBV6-5 to TRBJ2-2, with D tentatively TRBD1 (5 bases). Trimming shortened V by 7 bases and J by 11 bases, and 14 bases separated the two germline ends. The CDR3 length is 12 residues. Germline V gene lookup returns CDR1 MNHEY and CDR2 SVGAGI. CDR3 amino acids: CASNQGSRELFF. CDR3 DNA: TGTGCCAGCAATCAGGGCTCGAGAGAGCTGTTTTTT.

This clone was recorded once. This chain links TRBV6-6 with TRBJ2-7; the match to TRBD2 covers 8 bases. The CDR3 runs 15 residues. CDR1 and CDR2 from the germline V gene are MNHNY and SVGAGI (reference sequence). V shed 6 bases, J shed 4 bases, and the junction held 11 bases outside the gene matches. DNA for the CDR3: TGTGCCAGCAGGCCCCATGCCAGCGGGGGTTACGAGCAGTACTTC. Translating it yields CASRPHASGGYEQYF.

This CDR3 reads CASSQVLGVSEAFF. CDR3 nucleotides: TGCGCCAGCAGCCAAGTCCTAGGGGTATCTGAAGCTTTCTTT. V usage is TRBV4-1 and J usage is TRBJ1-1; maybe TRBD1 (5 bases). The CDR3 is made up of 14 amino acids. Trimming cost V 1 base and J 6 bases, with 12 bases left between them. Germline lookup yields CDR1 MGHRA and CDR2 YSYEKL.

CDR3 nucleotides: TGTGCCACCAGCATTGGGACTAGCGGGGGTGGGGAGACCCAGTACTTC. Protein: CATSIGTSGGGETQYF. The chain links TRBV15 to TRBJ2-5; 14 nucleotides match TRBD2. CDR1 and CDR2 from the germline V gene are LNHNV and YYDKDF (reference sequence). The CDR3 is made up of 16 amino acids. Trimming at V came to 4 bases and at J to 5 bases, leaving 6 bases not matched to a gene.

V is TRBV11-2 and J is TRBJ2-5; 8 nucleotides align to TRBD1. The germline V gene encodes CDR1 SGHAT and CDR2 FQNNGV. J was trimmed by 5 bases and V by 2 bases; bases with no gene match: 10. The CDR3 sequence is 16 residues long. CDR3 in DNA: TGTGCCAGCAGCTTAACCCCAGGGGGCGATTTGGAGACCCAGTACTTC. It encodes CASSLTPGGDLETQYF.

This rearrangement joins TRBV19 to TRBJ2-1; 10 bases map to TRBD1. The length of the CDR3 is 16 residues. J gave up 4 bases and V 5 bases, and 8 bases lay outside the gene matches. The germline gives CDR1 LNHDA, CDR2 SQIVND (reference sequence). The CDR3 protein is CASSLTGTGAYNEQFF. CDR3 nucleotides: TGTGCCAGTAGTCTCACCGGGACAGGGGCTTACAATGAGCAGTTCTTC.